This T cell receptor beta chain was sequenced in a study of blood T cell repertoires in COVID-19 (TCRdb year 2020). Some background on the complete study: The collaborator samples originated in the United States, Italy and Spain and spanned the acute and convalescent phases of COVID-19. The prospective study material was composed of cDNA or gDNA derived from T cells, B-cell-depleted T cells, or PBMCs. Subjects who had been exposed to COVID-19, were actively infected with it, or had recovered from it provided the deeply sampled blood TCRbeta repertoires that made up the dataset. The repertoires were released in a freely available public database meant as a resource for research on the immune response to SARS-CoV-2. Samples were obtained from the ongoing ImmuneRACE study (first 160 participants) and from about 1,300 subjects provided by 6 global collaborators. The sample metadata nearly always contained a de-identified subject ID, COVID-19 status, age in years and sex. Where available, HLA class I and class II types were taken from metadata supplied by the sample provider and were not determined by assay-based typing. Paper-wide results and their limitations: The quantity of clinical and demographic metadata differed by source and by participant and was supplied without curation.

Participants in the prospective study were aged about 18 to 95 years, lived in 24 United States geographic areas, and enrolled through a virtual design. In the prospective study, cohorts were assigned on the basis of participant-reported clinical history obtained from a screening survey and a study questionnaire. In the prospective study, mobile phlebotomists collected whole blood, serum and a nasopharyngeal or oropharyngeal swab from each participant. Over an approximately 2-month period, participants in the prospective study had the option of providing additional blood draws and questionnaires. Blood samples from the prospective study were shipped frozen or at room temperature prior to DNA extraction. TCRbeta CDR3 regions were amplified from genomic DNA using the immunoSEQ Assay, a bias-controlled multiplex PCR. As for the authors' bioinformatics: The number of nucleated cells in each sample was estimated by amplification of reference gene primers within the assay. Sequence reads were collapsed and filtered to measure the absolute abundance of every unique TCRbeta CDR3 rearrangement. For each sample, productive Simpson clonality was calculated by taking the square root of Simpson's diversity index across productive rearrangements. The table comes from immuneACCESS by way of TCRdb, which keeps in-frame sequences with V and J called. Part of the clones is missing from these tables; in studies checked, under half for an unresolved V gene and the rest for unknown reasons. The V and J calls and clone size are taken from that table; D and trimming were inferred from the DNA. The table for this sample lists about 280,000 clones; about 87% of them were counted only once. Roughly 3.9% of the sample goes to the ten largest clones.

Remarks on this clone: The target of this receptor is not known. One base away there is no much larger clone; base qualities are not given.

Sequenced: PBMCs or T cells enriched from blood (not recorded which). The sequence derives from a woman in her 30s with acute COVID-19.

The CDR3 amino acid sequence is: CASSTSGPALDTQYF. The DNA is TGTGCCAGTAGTACTAGCGGCCCCGCGTTGGATACGCAGTATTTT. The sequence joins TRBV19 to TRBJ2-3, and 7 junction bases match TRBD2. Unmatched junction bases come to 10, with V trimmed by 4 bases and J by 6 bases. The cysteine opens and the phenylalanine closes a CDR3 of 15 amino acids. Only CDR3 DNA remains: 45 bases, in frame from the first base. CDR1 LNHDA and CDR2 SQIVND were looked up in the germline V gene (reference sequence).